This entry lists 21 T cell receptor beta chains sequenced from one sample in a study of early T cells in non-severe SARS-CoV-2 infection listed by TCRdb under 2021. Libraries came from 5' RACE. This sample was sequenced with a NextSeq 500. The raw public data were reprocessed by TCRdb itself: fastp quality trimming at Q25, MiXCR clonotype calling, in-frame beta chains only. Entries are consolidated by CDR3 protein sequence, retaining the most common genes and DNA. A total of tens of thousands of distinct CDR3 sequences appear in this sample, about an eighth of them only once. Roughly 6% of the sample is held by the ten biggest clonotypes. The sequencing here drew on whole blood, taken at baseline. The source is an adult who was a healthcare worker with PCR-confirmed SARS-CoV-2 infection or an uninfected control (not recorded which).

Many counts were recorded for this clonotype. CDR3 coding DNA: TGTGCCAGCAGTGAACGGGCAACCCAGACGGAAAAACTGTTTTTT. Protein product: CASSERATQTEKLFF. The chain couples TRBV2 to TRBJ1-4; D gene unclear. Germline V gene lookup returns CDR1 SNHLY and CDR2 FYNNEI. Trimming pared 2 bases from V and 8 bases from J, leaving 15 bases between. The CDR3 totals 15 residues.

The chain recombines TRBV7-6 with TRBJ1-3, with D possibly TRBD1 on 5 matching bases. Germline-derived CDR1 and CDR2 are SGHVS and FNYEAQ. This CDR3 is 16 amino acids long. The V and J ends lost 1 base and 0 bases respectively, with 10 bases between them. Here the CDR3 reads CASSLGTPSSGNTIYF. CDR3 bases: TGTGCCAGCAGCTTAGGGACACCGAGCTCTGGAAACACCATATATTTT.

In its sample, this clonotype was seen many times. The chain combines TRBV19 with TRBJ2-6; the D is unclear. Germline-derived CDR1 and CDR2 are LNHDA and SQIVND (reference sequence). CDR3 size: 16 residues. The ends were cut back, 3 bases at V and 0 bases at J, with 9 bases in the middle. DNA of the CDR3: TGTGCCAGTAGTATTACCCGAAGCTCTGGGGCCAACGTCCTGACTTTC. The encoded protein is CASSITRSSGANVLTF.

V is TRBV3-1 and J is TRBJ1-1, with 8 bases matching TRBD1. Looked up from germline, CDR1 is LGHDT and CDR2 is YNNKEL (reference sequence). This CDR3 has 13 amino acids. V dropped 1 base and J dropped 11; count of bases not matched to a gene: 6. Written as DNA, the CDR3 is TGTGCCAGCAGCCAAGCGGGCAGGGGGCCTGCTTTCTTT. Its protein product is CASSQAGRGPAFF.

DNA of the CDR3: TGTGCCAGCAGTCCATACCTCCAGAACTATGGCTACACCTTC. Its protein product is CASSPYLQNYGYTF. The chain has TRBV7-2 and TRBJ1-2; no clear D. CDR1 and CDR2 from the germline V gene are SGHTA and FQGNSA. V lost 6 bases, J lost 2 bases, and 13 bases lay in between. The CDR3 runs 14 residues.

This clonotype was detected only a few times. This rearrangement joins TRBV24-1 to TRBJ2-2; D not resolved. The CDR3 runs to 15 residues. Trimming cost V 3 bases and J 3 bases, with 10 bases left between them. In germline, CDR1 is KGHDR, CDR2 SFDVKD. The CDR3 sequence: CATSDPQYDTGELFF. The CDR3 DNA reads TGTGCCACCAGTGATCCCCAGTATGACACCGGGGAGCTGTTTTTT.

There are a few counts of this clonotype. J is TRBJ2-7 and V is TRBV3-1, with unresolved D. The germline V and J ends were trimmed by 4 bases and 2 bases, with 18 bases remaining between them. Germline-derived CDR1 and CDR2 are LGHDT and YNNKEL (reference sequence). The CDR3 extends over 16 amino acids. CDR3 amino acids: CASSLWDPHRPYEQYF. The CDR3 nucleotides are TGTGCCAGCAGCCTCTGGGATCCCCACCGCCCCTACGAGCAGTACTTC.

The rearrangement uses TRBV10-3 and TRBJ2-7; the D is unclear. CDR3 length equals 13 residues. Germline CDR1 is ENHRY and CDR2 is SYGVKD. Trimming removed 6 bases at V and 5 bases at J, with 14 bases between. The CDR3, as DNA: TGTGCCATCAGGGCCGACTCGGTTAACGAGCAGTACTTC. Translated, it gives CAIRADSVNEQYF.

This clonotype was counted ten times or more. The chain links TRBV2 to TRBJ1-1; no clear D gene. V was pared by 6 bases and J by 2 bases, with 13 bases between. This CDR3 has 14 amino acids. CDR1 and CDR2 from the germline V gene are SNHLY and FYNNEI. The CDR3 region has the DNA TGTGCCAGCAGCTATGGACTTACCAACACTGAAGCTTTCTTT. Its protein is CASSYGLTNTEAFF.

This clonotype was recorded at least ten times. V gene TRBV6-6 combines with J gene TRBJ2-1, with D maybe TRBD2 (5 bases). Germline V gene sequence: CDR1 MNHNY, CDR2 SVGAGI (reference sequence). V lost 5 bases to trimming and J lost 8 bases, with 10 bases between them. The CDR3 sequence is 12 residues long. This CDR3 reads CASSHGKHEQFF. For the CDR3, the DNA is TGTGCCAGCAGTCACGGGAAACATGAGCAGTTCTTC.

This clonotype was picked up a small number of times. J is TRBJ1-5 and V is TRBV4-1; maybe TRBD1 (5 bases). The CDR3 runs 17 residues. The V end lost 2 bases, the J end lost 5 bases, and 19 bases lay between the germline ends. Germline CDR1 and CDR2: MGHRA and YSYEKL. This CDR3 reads CASSQSPTQGGHQPQHF. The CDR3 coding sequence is TGCGCCAGCAGCCAATCGCCTACCCAGGGAGGACATCAGCCCCAGCATTTT.

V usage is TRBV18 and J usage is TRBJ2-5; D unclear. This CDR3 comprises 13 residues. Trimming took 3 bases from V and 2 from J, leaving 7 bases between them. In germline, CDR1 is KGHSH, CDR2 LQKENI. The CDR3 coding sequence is TGTGCCAGCTCACCCAGGTCTCAAGAGACCCAGTACTTC. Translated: CASSPRSQETQYF. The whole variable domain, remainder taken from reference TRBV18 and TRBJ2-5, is NAGVMQNPRHLVRRRGQEARLRCSPMKGHSHVYWYRQLPEEGLKFMVYLQKENIIDESGMPKERFSAEFPKEGPSILRIQQVVRGDSAAYFCASSPRSQETQYFGPGTRLLVL.

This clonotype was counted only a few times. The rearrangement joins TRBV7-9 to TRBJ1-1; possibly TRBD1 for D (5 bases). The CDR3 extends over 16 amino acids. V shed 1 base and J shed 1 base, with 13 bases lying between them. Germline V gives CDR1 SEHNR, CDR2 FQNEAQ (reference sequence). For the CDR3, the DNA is TGTGCCAGCAGCTTAGTCTTCCGGACAAGGAACACTGAAGCTTTCTTT. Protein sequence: CASSLVFRTRNTEAFF.

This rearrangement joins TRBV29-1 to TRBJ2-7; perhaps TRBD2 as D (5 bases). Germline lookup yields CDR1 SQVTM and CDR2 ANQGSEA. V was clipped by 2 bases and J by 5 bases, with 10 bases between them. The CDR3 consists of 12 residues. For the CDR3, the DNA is TGCAGCGTTGAAAGCGGAGGTCACGAGCAGTACTTC. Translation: CSVESGGHEQYF.

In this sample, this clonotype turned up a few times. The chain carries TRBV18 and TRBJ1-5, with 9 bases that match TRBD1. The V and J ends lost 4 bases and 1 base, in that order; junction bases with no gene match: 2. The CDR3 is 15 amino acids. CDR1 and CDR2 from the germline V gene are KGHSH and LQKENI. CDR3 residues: CASSRGQGSNQPQHF. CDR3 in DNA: TGTGCCAGCTCACGGGGACAGGGAAGCAATCAGCCCCAGCATTTT.

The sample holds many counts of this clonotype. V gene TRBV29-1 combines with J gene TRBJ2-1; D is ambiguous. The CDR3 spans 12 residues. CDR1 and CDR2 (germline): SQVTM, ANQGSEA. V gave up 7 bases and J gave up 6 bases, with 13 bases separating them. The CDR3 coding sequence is TGCAGCGGTCGCCAAGGCCCCAATGAGCAGTTCTTC. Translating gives CSGRQGPNEQFF.

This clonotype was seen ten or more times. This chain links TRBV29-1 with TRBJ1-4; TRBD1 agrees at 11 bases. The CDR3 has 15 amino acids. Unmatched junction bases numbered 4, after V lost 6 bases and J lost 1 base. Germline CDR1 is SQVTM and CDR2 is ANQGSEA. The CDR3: CSVVGTGGTNEKLFF. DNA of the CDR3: TGCAGCGTCGTCGGGACAGGGGGAACTAATGAAAAACTGTTTTTT.

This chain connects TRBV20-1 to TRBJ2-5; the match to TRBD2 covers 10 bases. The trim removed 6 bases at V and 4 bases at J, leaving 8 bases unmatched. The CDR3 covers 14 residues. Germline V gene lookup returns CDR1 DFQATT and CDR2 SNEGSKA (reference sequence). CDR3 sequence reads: CSASRLAGRETQYF. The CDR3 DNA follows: TGCAGTGCAAGCAGACTAGCGGGTAGAGAGACCCAGTACTTC.

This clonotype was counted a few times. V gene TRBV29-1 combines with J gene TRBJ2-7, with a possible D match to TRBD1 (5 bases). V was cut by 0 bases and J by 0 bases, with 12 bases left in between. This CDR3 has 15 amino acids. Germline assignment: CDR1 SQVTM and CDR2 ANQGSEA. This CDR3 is CSVEDRQRPSYEQYF. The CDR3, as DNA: TGCAGCGTTGAAGATCGACAGAGACCCTCCTACGAGCAGTACTTC.

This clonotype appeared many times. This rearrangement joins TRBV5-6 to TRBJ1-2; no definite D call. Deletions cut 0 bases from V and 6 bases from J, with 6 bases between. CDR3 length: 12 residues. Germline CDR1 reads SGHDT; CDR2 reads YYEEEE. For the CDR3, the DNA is TGTGCCAGCAGCTTGGCCTACGATGGCTACACCTTC. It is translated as CASSLAYDGYTF.

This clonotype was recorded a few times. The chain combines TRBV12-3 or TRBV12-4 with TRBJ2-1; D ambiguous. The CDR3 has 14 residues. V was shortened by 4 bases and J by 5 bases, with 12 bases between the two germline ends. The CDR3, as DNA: TGTGCCAGCAGTTCCCTTTTCGGCAACAATGAGCAGTTCTTC. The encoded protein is CASSSLFGNNEQFF.